This T cell receptor beta chain is drawn from a study of blood T cell repertoires in COVID-19. V lost 5 bases to trimming and J lost 14 bases; unmatched junction nucleotides: 4. Germline loops: CDR1 KGHSH, CDR2 LQKENI. The CDR3 is 12 amino acids. TCRdb's copy holds only in-frame clones and misses some; the assay was immunoSEQ multiplex PCR. The table shows roughly 98,000 clones, with approximately 82% occurring only once. This clone was counted between two and nine times. The rearrangement uses TRBV18 and TRBJ1-6; the match to TRBD1 covers 9 bases. The sample taken for sequencing was peripheral blood. This TCR derives from a man aged 65 to 85 with active or convalescent COVID-19. CDR3 residues: CASSGGQGSLHF. In DNA, the CDR3 is TGTGCCAGCTCAGGGGGACAGGGATCCCTCCACTTT.